This entry lists 11 T cell receptor beta chains sequenced from one sample in a study of cytomegalovirus exposure and HLA in healthy donors. Libraries were prepared by immunoSEQ multiplex PCR; TCRdb keeps only in-frame clonotypes and omits some of them. The profile shows over 120,000 clones, just under 90% of them singletons. Sequencing was carried out using PBMCs. The receptors derive from a woman in her twenties or thirties in good health and CMV-seropositive.

CDR3 loop: CASRTQGLNEKLFF. The CDR3 DNA sequence: TGTGCCAGCAGGACCCAGGGGCTTAATGAAAAACTGTTTTTT. The V and J genes are TRBV2 and TRBJ1-4; D is perhaps TRBD1 (6 bases). V gave up 6 bases and J gave up 4 bases, with 12 bases separating them. The germline gives CDR1 SNHLY, CDR2 FYNNEI. The CDR3 loop spans 14 amino acids.

The chain joins TRBV19 to TRBJ1-2, with 8 positions matching TRBD1. Per the germline V gene, CDR1 is LNHDA and CDR2 is SQIVND (reference sequence). This CDR3 comprises 12 residues. After removal of 6 bases from V and 8 bases from J, the junction contained 5 bases not matched to a gene. The CDR3 sequence is CASRWTGQGYTF. In DNA, the CDR3 is TGTGCCAGTAGATGGACAGGGCAAGGCTACACCTTC.

CDR3 nucleotide sequence: TGTGCCAGCAGGGTGGTTGGGGCACGGAAGCAGTACTTC. This sequence encodes CASRVVGARKQYF. The chain couples TRBV28 to TRBJ2-7; D might be TRBD1 (5 bases). Between the trimmed V and J ends, which lost 6 bases and 8 bases, there was a span of 17 bases. This CDR3 region has 13 residues. CDR1 and CDR2 (germline): MDHEN, SYDVKM.

The rearrangement uses TRBV6-4 and TRBJ1-2, with 7 positions matching TRBD1. Germline V CDR1 and CDR2: MRHNA, SNTAGT. The CDR3 covers 15 residues. The J segment lost 4 bases and the V segment lost 0 bases, leaving 5 bases of the junction unmatched. CDR3 in DNA: TGTGCCAGCAGTGACTCGCCAGGGGGTTCCTATGGCTACACCTTC. This sequence encodes CASSDSPGGSYGYTF.

The J gene is TRBJ2-1, the V gene TRBV20-1, with D uncertain. The CDR3 is 11 amino acids. CDR1 is DFQATT, CDR2 SNEGSKA, per germline (reference sequence). Trimming shortened V by 5 bases and J by 6 bases, and 8 bases separated the two germline ends. The CDR3 loop is CSAVFFNEQFF. The CDR3 region has the DNA TGCAGTGCTGTATTTTTCAATGAGCAGTTCTTC.

This clone appeared once. The rearrangement joins TRBV6-5 to TRBJ2-7, with D maybe TRBD2 (5 bases). The CDR3 extends over 16 amino acids. Trimming cost V 0 bases and J 5 bases, with 17 bases left between them. The germline gives CDR1 MNHEY, CDR2 SVGAGI. As DNA, the CDR3 is TGTGCCAGCAGTTACTCGTTCCTATTGGCGAGGGACGAGCAGTACTTC. Residues: CASSYSFLLARDEQYF.

The chain recombines TRBV25-1 with TRBJ1-4; tentatively, D is TRBD1 (5 bases). Germline V gene data show CDR1 as MGHDK and CDR2 as SYGVNS. The CDR3 has 15 amino acids. Trimming stripped 1 base from V and 10 bases from J, with 16 bases between. CDR3 in amino acids: CASSEFSGARGKLFF. Written as DNA, the CDR3 is TGTGCCAGCAGTGAATTTTCTGGGGCGCGGGGAAAACTGTTTTTT. Combining the CDR3 with reference TRBV25-1 and TRBJ1-4 gives the whole variable domain EADIYQTPRYLVIGTGKKITLECSQTMGHDKMYWYQQDPGMELHLIHYSYGVNSTEKGDLSSESTVSRIRTEHFPLTLESARPSHTSQYLCASSEFSGARGKLFFGSGTQLSVL.

This rearrangement joins TRBV5-1 to TRBJ1-1, with 8 nucleotides matching TRBD1. The V and J ends lost 4 bases and 5 bases, in that order; junction bases with no gene match: 13. From germline, CDR1 is SGHRS and CDR2 YFSETQ. The CDR3 totals 16 residues. The CDR3, as DNA: TGCGCCAGCAGCCCCCAGCGGACAGGGAAGGGGACTGAAGCTTTCTTT. Translated: CASSPQRTGKGTEAFF.

The rearrangement uses TRBV5-4 and TRBJ2-7; D perhaps matches TRBD1 (6 bases). The CDR3 is 13 amino acids. Per the germline V gene, CDR1 is SGHNT and CDR2 is YYREEE (reference sequence). Deletions cut 5 bases from V and 0 bases from J, with 9 bases between. The CDR3 DNA follows: TGTGCCAGCAGAGACAGGAGCTCCTACGAGCAGTACTTC. Its protein is CASRDRSSYEQYF.

V gene TRBV28 combines with J gene TRBJ1-2; 8 nucleotides agree with TRBD1. CDR1 is MDHEN, CDR2 SYDVKM, per germline. V was clipped by 6 bases and J by 8 bases; unmatched bases: 8. The CDR3 has 13 residues. CDR3 amino acids: CASSSRGLGGYTF. The CDR3 DNA reads as TGTGCCAGCAGCAGCAGGGGGCTGGGAGGCTACACCTTC.

This chain uses TRBV7-2 with TRBJ2-7; TRBD2 matches 9 bases. V was clipped by 1 base and J by 4 bases; unmatched bases: 2. CDR3 length: 14 amino acids. Germline CDR1 and CDR2: SGHTA and FQGNSA. The CDR3 spells CASSLGGGGYEQYF. CDR3 sequence (DNA): TGTGCCAGCAGCTTAGGCGGGGGGGGTTACGAGCAGTACTTC.